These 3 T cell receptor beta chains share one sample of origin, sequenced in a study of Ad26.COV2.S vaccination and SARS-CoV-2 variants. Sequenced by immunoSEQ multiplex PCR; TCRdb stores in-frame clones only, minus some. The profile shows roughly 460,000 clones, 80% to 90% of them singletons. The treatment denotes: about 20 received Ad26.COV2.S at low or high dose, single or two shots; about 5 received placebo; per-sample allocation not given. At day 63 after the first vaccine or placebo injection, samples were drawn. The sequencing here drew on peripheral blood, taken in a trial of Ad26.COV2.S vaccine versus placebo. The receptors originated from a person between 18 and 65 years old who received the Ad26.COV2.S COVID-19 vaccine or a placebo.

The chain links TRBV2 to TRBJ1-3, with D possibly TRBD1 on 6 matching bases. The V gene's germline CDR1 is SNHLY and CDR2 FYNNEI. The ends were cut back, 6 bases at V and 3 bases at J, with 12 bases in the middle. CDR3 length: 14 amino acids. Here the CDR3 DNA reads TGTGCCAGCAGCTTCAGGGGAAGTGGAAACACCATATATTTT. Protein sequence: CASSFRGSGNTIYF.

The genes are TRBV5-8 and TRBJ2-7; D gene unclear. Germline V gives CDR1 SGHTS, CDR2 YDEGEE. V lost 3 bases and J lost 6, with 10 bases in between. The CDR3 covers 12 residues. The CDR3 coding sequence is TGTGCCAGCAGCTACGTCGGGTTCGAGCAGTACTTC. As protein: CASSYVGFEQYF.

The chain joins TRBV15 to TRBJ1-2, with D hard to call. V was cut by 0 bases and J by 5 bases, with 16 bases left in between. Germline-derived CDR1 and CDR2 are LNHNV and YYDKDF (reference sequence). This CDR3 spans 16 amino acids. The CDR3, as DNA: TGTGCCACCAGCAGAGATAAAGGGTCGGACTCATATGGCTACACCTTC. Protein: CATSRDKGSDSYGYTF.